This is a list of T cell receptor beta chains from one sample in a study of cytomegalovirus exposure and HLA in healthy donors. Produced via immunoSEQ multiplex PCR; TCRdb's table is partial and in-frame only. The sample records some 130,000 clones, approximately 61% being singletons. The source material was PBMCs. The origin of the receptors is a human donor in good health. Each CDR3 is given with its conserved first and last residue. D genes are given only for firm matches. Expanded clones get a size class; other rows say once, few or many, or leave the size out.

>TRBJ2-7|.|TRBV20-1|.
CSGKFGYEQYF
TGCAGTGGAAAATTCGGGTACGAGCAGTACTTC
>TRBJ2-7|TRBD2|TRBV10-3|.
CAISGLAGYKEGQYF
TGTGCCATCAGTGGACTAGCGGGATACAAAGAGGGGCAGTACTTC
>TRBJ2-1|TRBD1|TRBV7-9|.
CASSLAPGQGFYNEQFF
TGTGCCAGCAGCTTAGCCCCGGGACAGGGGTTTTACAATGAGCAGTTCTTC
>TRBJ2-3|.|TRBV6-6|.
CASSYGREAVTDTQYF
TGTGCCAGCAGTTATGGCAGGGAAGCCGTCACAGATACGCAGTATTTT
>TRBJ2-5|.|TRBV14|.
CASSQSAGGETQYF
TGTGCCAGCAGCCAGTCGGCAGGAGGAGAGACCCAGTACTTC
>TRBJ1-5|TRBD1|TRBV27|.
CASRDRNQPQHF
TGTGCCAGCCGGGACAGGAATCAGCCCCAGCATTTT
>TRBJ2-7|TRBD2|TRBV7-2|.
CASSSGLAGGSEQYF
TGTGCCAGCAGCTCCGGACTAGCGGGAGGGAGCGAGCAGTACTTC
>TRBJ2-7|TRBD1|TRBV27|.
CASSWTGRAYEQYF
TGTGCCAGCAGTTGGACAGGAAGGGCCTACGAGCAGTACTTC
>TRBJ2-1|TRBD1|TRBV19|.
CASTGGNEQFF
TGTGCCAGTACAGGGGGCAATGAGCAGTTCTTC
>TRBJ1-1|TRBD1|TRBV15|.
CATRGTGGNTEAFF
TGTGCCACCAGAGGGACAGGGGGGAACACTGAAGCTTTCTTT
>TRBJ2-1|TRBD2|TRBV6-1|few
CASLLAGGPSGEQFF
TGTGCCAGCCTACTAGCGGGAGGGCCCTCGGGGGAGCAGTTCTTC
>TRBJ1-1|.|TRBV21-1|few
CASSGCTGGGTEAFF
TGTGCCAGCAGCGGATGCACAGGGGGCGGGACTGAAGCTTTCTTT
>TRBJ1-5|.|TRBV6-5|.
CASSYGASGNQPQHF
TGTGCCAGCAGTTACGGGGCATCGGGCAATCAGCCCCAGCATTTT
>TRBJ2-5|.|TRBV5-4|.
CASSRSQETQYF
TGTGCCAGCAGCAGGAGCCAAGAGACCCAGTACTTC
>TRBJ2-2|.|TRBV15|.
CATSSLDAGELFF
TGTGCCACCAGCAGCCTAGACGCCGGGGAGCTGTTTTTT
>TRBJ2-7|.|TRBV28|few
CASSPRGPTPYEQYF
TGTGCCAGCAGCCCGAGAGGGCCTACCCCCTACGAGCAGTACTTC